This paragraph reports one TCR beta chain. The target antigen is unknown. The data are from a study of graft-versus-host responses after intestinal transplantation. Study in general: Each transplant was multivisceral, liver-intestinal, or isolated intestinal. Anti-thymocyte globulin induction preceded about 3 years of tacrolimus and steroid maintenance in all recipients.

The assay was immunoSEQ multiplex PCR, and TCRdb's table has in-frame clones only and misses some. Of 75,000 to 100,000 clones listed, 91% are singletons. Overall study findings and caveats: Detected in recipient marrow were GvH clones, some of which were first observed in ileum or blood. Early post-transplant HvG declines tracked with peak circulating GvH clone levels.

The CDR3 has 15 amino acids. V lost 5 bases and J lost 5; bases outside the gene matches: 9. CDR1 MNHNS and CDR2 SASEGT come from the germline V gene. The sequence was obtained from a human donor who was the organ donor for an intestinal transplant. The material was unstimulated CD4+ T cells sorted from spleen or lymph node cells, obtained before transplant. This chain uses TRBV6-1 with TRBJ1-5; 7 bases map to TRBD1. The DNA for the CDR3 is TGTGCCAGCAGTTCGCGACAGGGATCATATCAGCCCCAGCATTTT. Protein: CASSSRQGSYQPQHF.